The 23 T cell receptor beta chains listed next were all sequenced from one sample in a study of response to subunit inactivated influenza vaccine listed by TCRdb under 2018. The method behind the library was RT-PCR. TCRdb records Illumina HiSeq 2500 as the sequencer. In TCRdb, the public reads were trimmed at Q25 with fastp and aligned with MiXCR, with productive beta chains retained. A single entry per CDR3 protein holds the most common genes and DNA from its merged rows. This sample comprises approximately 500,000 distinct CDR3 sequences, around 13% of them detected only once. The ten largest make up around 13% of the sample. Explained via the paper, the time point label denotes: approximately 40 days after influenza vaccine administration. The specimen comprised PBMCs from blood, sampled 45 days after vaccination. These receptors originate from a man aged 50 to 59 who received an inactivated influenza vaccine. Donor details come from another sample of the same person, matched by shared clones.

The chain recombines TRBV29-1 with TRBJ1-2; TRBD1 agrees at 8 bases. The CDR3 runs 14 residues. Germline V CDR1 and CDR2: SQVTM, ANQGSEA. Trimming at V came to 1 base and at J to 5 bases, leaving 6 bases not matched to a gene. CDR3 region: CSVEAGQVYYGYTF. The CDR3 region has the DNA TGCAGCGTTGAAGCGGGACAGGTTTATTATGGCTACACCTTC.

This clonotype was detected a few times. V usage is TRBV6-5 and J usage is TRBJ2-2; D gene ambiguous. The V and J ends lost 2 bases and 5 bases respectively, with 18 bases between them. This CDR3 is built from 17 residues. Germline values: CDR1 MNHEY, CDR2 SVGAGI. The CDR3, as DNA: TGTGCCAGCAGTTACACCCGGACCCCGCCTCGAACCGGGGAGCTGTTTTTT. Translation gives CASSYTRTPPRTGELFF.

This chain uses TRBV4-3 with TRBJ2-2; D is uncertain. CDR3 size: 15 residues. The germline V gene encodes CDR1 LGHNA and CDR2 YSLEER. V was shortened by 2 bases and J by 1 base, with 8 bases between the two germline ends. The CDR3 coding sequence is TGCGCCAGCAGCCAAAACAGATTGAACACCGGGGAGCTGTTTTTT. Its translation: CASSQNRLNTGELFF.

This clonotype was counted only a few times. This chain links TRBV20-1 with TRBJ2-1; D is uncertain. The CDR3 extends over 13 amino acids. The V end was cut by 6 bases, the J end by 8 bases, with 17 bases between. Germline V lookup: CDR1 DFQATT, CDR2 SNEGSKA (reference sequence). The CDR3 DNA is TGCAGTGCACACCAACAATTAGGGTATGAGCAGTTCTTC. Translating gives CSAHQQLGYEQFF.

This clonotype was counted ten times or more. CDR3 amino acids: CSAESSGRAGSEQYF. The CDR3 nucleotides read TGCAGTGCTGAATCTAGCGGGAGGGCCGGATCCGAGCAGTACTTC. This chain links TRBV20-1 with TRBJ2-7; 12 bases are a match to TRBD2. V was pared by 5 bases and J by 6 bases, with 11 bases of the junction left unmatched. The length of the CDR3 is 15 residues. Germline V gene sequence: CDR1 DFQATT, CDR2 SNEGSKA (reference sequence).

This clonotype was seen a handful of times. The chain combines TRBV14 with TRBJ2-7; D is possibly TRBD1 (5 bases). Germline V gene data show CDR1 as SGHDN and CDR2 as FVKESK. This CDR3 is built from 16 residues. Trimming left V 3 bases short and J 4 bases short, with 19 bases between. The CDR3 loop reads CASSHTVGHPLYEQYF. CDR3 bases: TGTGCCAGCAGCCACACAGTTGGACACCCTCTTTACGAGCAGTACTTC.

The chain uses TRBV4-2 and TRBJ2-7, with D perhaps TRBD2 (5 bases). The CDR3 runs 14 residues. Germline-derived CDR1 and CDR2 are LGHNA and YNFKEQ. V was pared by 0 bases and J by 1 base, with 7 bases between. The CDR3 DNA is TGTGCCAGCAGCCAAGATGGGAGTTCCTACGAGCAGTACTTC. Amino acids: CASSQDGSSYEQYF.

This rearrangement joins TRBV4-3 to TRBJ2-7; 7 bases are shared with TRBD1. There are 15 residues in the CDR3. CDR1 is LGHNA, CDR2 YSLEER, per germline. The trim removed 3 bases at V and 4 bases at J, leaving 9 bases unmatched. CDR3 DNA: TGCGCCAGCAGCCAGGCCCTGGACAGGCTATACGAGCAGTACTTC. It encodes CASSQALDRLYEQYF.

The CDR3 protein is CASSMGQGRANEQFF. In nucleotides, the CDR3 is TGTGCCAGCAGCATGGGACAGGGCAGGGCAAATGAGCAGTTCTTC. This chain connects TRBV11-2 to TRBJ2-1; TRBD1 aligns across 9 bases. From germline, CDR1 is SGHAT and CDR2 FQNNGV. V shed 5 bases and J 7 bases; nucleotides not matched to a gene: 9. CDR3 length: 15 amino acids.

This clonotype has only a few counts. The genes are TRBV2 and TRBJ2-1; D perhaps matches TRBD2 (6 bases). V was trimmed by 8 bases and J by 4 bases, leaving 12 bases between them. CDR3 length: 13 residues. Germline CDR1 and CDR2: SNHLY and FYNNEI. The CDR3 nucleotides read TGTGCCAGCGGACCGGCGGGGTACAATGAGCAGTTCTTC. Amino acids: CASGPAGYNEQFF. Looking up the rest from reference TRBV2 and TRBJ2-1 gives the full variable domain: EPEVTQTPSHQVTQMGQEVILRCVPISNHLYFYWYRQILGQKVEFLVSFYNNEISEKSEIFDDQFSVERPDGSNFTLKIRSTKLEDSAMYFCASGPAGYNEQFFGPGTRLTVL.

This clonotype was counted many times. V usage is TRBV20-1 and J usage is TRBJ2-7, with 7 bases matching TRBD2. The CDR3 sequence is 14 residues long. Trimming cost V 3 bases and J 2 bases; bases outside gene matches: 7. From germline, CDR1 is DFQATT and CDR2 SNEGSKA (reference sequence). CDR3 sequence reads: CSARPSGVPYEQYF. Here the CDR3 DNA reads TGCAGTGCTAGGCCGAGCGGGGTCCCCTACGAGCAGTACTTC.

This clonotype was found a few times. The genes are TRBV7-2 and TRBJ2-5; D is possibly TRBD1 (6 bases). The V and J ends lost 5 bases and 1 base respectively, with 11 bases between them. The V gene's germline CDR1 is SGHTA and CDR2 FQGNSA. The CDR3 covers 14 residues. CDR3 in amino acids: CASSRTVIQETQYF. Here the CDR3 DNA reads TGTGCCAGCAGCCGGACAGTGATCCAAGAGACCCAGTACTTC.

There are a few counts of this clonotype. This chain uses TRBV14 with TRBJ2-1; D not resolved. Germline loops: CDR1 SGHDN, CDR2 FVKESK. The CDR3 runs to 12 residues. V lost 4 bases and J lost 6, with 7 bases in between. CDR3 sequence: CASSRQTNEQFF. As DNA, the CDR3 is TGTGCCAGCAGCCGGCAAACCAATGAGCAGTTCTTC. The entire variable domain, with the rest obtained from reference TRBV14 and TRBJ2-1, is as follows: EAGVTQFPSHSVIEKGQTVTLRCDPISGHDNLYWYRRVMGKEIKFLLHFVKESKQDESGMPNNRFLAERTGGTYSTLKVQPAELEDSGVYFCASSRQTNEQFFGPGTRLTVL.

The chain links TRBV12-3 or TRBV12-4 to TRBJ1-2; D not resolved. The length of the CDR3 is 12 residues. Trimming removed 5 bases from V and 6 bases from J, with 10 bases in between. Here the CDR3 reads CASSRTKDGYTF. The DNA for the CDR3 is TGTGCCAGCAGTCGGACGAAAGATGGCTACACCTTC.

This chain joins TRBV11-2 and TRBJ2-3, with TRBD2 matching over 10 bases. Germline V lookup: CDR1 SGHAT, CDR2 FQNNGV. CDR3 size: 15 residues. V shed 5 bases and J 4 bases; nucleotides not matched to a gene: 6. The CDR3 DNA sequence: TGTGCCAGCAGCATAGTCAGCGGGGGGGCAGATACGCAGTATTTT. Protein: CASSIVSGGADTQYF.

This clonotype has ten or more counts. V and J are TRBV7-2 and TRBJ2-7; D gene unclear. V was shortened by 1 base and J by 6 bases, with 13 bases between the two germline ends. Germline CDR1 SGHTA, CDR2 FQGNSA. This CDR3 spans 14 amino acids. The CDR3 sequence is CASSLGSGAVEQYF. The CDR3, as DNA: TGTGCCAGCAGCTTAGGTTCTGGAGCCGTCGAGCAGTACTTC.

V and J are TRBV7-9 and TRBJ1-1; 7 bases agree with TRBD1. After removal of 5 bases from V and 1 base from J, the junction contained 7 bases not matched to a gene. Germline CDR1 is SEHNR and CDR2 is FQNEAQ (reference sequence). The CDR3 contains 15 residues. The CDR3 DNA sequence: TGTGCCAGCAGCCTTACAGGGGACTCGAACACTGAAGCTTTCTTT. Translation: CASSLTGDSNTEAFF.

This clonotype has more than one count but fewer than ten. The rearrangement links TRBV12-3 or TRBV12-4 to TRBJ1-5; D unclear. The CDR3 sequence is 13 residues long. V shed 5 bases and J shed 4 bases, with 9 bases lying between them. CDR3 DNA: TGTGCCAGCAGTATGGAGGAGAATCAGCCCCAGCATTTT. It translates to CASSMEENQPQHF.

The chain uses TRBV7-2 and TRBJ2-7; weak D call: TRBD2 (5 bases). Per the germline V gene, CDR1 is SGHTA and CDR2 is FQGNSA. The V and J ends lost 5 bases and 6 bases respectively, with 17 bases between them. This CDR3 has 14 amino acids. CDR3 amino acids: CASSPLDRRAEQYF. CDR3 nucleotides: TGTGCCAGCAGCCCCCTCGATCGGCGGGCCGAGCAGTACTTC.

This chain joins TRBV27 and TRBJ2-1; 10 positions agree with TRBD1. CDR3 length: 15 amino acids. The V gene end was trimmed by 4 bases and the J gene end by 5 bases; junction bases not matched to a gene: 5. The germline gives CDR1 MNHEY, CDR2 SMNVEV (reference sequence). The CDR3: CASSSDRGLHNEQFF. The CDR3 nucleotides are TGTGCCAGCAGTTCCGACAGGGGGCTGCACAATGAGCAGTTCTTC.

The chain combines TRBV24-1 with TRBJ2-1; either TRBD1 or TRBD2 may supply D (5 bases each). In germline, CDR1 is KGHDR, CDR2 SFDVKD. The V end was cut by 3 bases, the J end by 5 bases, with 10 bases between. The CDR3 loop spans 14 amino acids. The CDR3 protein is CATSDTRGDNEQFF. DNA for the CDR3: TGTGCCACCAGTGATACTAGGGGAGACAATGAGCAGTTCTTC.

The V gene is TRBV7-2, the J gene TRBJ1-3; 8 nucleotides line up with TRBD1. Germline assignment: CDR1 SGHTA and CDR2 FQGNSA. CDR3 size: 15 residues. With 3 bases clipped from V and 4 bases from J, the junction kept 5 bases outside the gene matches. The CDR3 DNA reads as TGTGCCAGCAGCTTTTCAGGGGGCTCCGGAAACACCATATATTTT. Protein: CASSFSGGSGNTIYF.

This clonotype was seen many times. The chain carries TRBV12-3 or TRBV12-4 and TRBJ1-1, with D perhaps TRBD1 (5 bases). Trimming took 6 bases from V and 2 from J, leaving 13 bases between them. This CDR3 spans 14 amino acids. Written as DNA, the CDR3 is TGTGCCAGCAGCCTGACAGAGACCAACACTGAAGCTTTCTTT. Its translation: CASSLTETNTEAFF.